These 10 T cell receptor beta chains originate from one sample sequenced in a study of identical twins. TCRdb re-called the 5' RACE reads with MiXCR, one entry per CDR3 protein. Among a few hundred thousand distinct CDR3 sequences listed, roughly 8% were seen once. The same data also went into a second study, on yellow fever vaccine responses in identical twins.

The sample consisted of CD8+ T cells sorted from blood. The receptors originated from a woman aged 18-35 years in good health.

The chain employs TRBV6-2 or TRBV6-3 and TRBJ1-1, with 10 bases identical to TRBD1. The V gene's germline CDR1 is MNHEY and CDR2 SVGEGT. The CDR3 totals 15 residues. V shed 6 bases, J shed 1 base, and the junction held 5 bases outside the gene matches. This CDR3 is CASRETGGRNTEAFF. DNA of the CDR3: TGTGCCAGCAGGGAGACAGGGGGCAGGAACACTGAAGCTTTCTTT.

This clonotype was recorded many times. The chain's CDR3 is CASSYGQGLYEQYF. CDR3 bases: TGTGCCAGCAGTTACGGTCAGGGACTCTACGAGCAGTACTTC. The V and J genes are TRBV6-5 and TRBJ2-7; D possibly corresponds to TRBD2 (6 bases). V shed 2 bases and J shed 3 bases, with 11 bases lying between them. Germline V gene sequence: CDR1 MNHEY, CDR2 SVGAGI. There are 14 residues in the CDR3.

This sequence joins TRBV7-9 and TRBJ2-7; either TRBD1 or TRBD2 may supply D (5 bases each). V lost 5 bases and J 7 bases, leaving 21 bases between the germline ends. Looked up from germline, CDR1 is SEHNR and CDR2 is FQNEAQ (reference sequence). The CDR3 length is 15 residues. The CDR3 here is CASSHGTAEPSEQYF. The CDR3 coding sequence is TGTGCCAGCAGCCACGGGACGGCCGAGCCCTCAGAGCAGTACTTC.

This clonotype appeared a few times. The CDR3 DNA follows: TGTGCCAGCAGACCCTGGACTAGCGGGGGGCACCTCCAAGAGACCCAGTACTTC. This sequence encodes CASRPWTSGGHLQETQYF. The genes are TRBV2 and TRBJ2-5; the match to TRBD2 covers 14 bases. CDR3 length equals 18 residues. From germline, CDR1 is SNHLY and CDR2 FYNNEI. Germline trimming cut 6 bases from V and 1 base from J; bases unmatched to any gene: 10. Based on the CDR3 plus reference TRBV2 and TRBJ2-5, the full variable domain is EPEVTQTPSHQVTQMGQEVILRCVPISNHLYFYWYRQILGQKVEFLVSFYNNEISEKSEIFDDQFSVERPDGSNFTLKIRSTKLEDSAMYFCASRPWTSGGHLQETQYFGPGTRLLVL.

This clonotype was counted a few times. The rearrangement links TRBV6-5 to TRBJ2-1; D gene unclear. This CDR3 comprises 12 residues. V lost 5 bases, J lost 10 bases, and 12 bases lay in between. Per the germline V gene, CDR1 is MNHEY and CDR2 is SVGAGI. The CDR3 DNA sequence: TGTGCCAGCAGTCAGACTTCTCTGGAGCAGTTCTTC. It translates to CASSQTSLEQFF.

In DNA, the CDR3 is TGTGCCAGCAGTTACGGAGGGCCCCCCTACGAGCAGTACTTC. Amino acids: CASSYGGPPYEQYF. This chain uses TRBV6-5 with TRBJ2-7; D might be TRBD2 (6 bases). Trimming left V 2 bases short and J 2 bases short, with 10 bases between. Germline V CDR1 and CDR2: MNHEY, SVGAGI. The CDR3 covers 14 residues.

This clonotype was seen a few times. The chain combines TRBV7-9 with TRBJ2-5; 12 bases match TRBD2. This CDR3 has 17 residues. The V gene end was trimmed by 1 base and the J gene end by 3 bases; junction bases not matched to a gene: 6. The germline gives CDR1 SEHNR, CDR2 FQNEAQ (reference sequence). CDR3 DNA: TGTGCCAGCAGCTTAGTTCCGGGACTAGCGGGTAAAGAGACCCAGTACTTC. Its protein is CASSLVPGLAGKETQYF.

This clonotype was seen more than once but under ten times. The chain links TRBV2 to TRBJ1-6; unclear D gene. This CDR3 spans 9 amino acids. V was clipped by 8 bases and J by 12 bases, with 5 bases between them. Looked up from germline, CDR1 is SNHLY and CDR2 is FYNNEI. CDR3: CASSGPLHF. CDR3 nucleotides: TGTGCCAGCTCCGGACCCCTCCACTTT.

The chain links TRBV11-2 to TRBJ2-7; perhaps TRBD1 as D (6 bases). V dropped 1 base and J dropped 0 bases, with 19 bases sitting between them. The germline CDR1 and CDR2 sequences are SGHAT and FQNNGV. The CDR3 runs 18 residues. This CDR3 reads CASSLGFQDADSSYEQYF. The DNA for the CDR3 is TGTGCCAGCAGCTTAGGTTTCCAGGATGCGGACAGCTCCTACGAGCAGTACTTC.

The chain employs TRBV11-2 and TRBJ2-1; 12 nucleotides line up with TRBD2. Germline assignment: CDR1 SGHAT and CDR2 FQNNGV. The V and J ends lost 2 bases and 6 bases, in that order; junction bases with no gene match: 17. The CDR3 runs 20 residues. CDR3 DNA sequence: TGTGCCAGCAGCTTATTAGGTACTAGCGGGAGGAACCTTTGGGGCAATGAGCAGTTCTTC. It yields the protein CASSLLGTSGRNLWGNEQFF.